The 19 T cell receptor beta chains presented below share a single source sample, sequenced in a study of identical twins. TCRdb analysed the 5' RACE reads with MiXCR anew, one entry per CDR3 protein. This repertoire shows roughly 240,000 distinct CDR3 sequences, approximately 6.8% found once; its top ten account for under 7%. The same data also went into a second study, on yellow fever vaccine responses in identical twins.

Sequenced sample: CD8+ T cells sorted from blood. Source of these receptors: a woman aged 18-29 years in good health.

This clonotype was detected a few times. This chain joins TRBV12-5 and TRBJ1-1; D remains ambiguous. V gave up 2 bases and J gave up 8 bases, with 12 bases separating them. The V gene's germline CDR1 is LGHNT and CDR2 FRNRAP. CDR3 length equals 13 residues. The CDR3: CASGLNLVAEAFF. The DNA of the CDR3 is TGTGCTAGTGGTTTGAATTTAGTAGCAGAAGCTTTCTTT. Based on the CDR3 plus reference TRBV12-5 and TRBJ1-1, the full variable domain is DARVTQTPRHKVTEMGQEVTMRCQPILGHNTVFWYRQTMMQGLELLAYFRNRAPLDDSGMPKDRFSAEMPDATLATLKIQPSEPRDSAVYFCASGLNLVAEAFFGQGTRLTVV.

This clonotype was recorded a few times. V gene TRBV10-2 combines with J gene TRBJ1-1; 7 nucleotides agree with TRBD1. This CDR3 is built from 14 residues. The V segment lost 4 bases and the J segment 7 bases; nucleotides outside the gene matches: 9. Looked up from germline, CDR1 is WSHSY and CDR2 is SAAADI. This CDR3 is CASSVGGGGSEAFF. In DNA form, the CDR3 reads TGCGCCAGCAGTGTGGGAGGGGGCGGAAGTGAAGCTTTCTTT.

This clonotype was counted at least ten times. The rearrangement joins TRBV5-1 to TRBJ1-1; D is unresolved. V gave up 2 bases and J gave up 0 bases, with 11 bases separating them. CDR1 is SGHRS, CDR2 YFSETQ, per germline. The CDR3 extends over 15 amino acids. The CDR3 reads CASSFDRLLNTEAFF. The CDR3 bases are TGCGCCAGCAGCTTTGACCGACTATTGAACACTGAAGCTTTCTTT.

This clonotype has at least ten counts. The chain uses TRBV20-1 and TRBJ2-1; unclear D gene. Germline V gene data show CDR1 as DFQATT and CDR2 as SNEGSKA (reference sequence). V shed 1 base and J shed 1 base, with 11 bases lying between them. The CDR3 has 15 residues. CDR3 residues: CSARGRVMSYNEQFF. As DNA, the CDR3 is TGCAGTGCTAGAGGTCGGGTAATGTCCTACAATGAGCAGTTCTTC.

V usage is TRBV15 and J usage is TRBJ2-3; D ambiguous. CDR3 length: 15 residues. In germline, CDR1 is LNHNV, CDR2 YYDKDF (reference sequence). Trimming pared 2 bases from V and 0 bases from J, leaving 9 bases between. In DNA form, the CDR3 reads TGTGCCACCAGCAGATGGAATCCTAGCACAGATACGCAGTATTTT. Protein: CATSRWNPSTDTQYF.

Many counts were recorded for this clonotype. The chain couples TRBV7-9 to TRBJ2-3, with D hard to call. The CDR3 covers 12 residues. V was cut by 5 bases and J by 5 bases, with 8 bases left in between. The V gene's germline CDR1 is SEHNR and CDR2 FQNEAQ (reference sequence). CDR3: CASSQGGDTQYF. CDR3 DNA sequence: TGTGCCAGCAGCCAAGGTGGAGATACGCAGTATTTT.

This clonotype was seen a few times. The chain joins TRBV7-9 to TRBJ2-2; D remains unclear. The CDR3 length is 14 residues. Per germline, CDR1 SEHNR and CDR2 FQNEAQ (reference sequence). The V end was cut by 2 bases, the J end by 0 bases, with 4 bases between. The chain's CDR3 is CASSLQSNTGELFF. CDR3 coding DNA: TGTGCCAGCAGCTTACAGTCGAACACCGGGGAGCTGTTTTTT.

The chain has TRBV12-3 or TRBV12-4 and TRBJ2-3; D may be TRBD2 (7 bases). This CDR3 is built from 15 residues. V shed 8 bases and J shed 1 base, with 16 bases lying between them. The CDR3 nucleotides are TGTGCCAGCTGGACGGGGGGCGTGGGCACAGATACGCAGTATTTT. As protein: CASWTGGVGTDTQYF.

This clonotype was seen ten or more times. V is TRBV14 and J is TRBJ2-1; D unresolved. The V gene lost 3 bases and the J gene lost 0 bases, with 6 bases spanning the gap. The CDR3 consists of 14 residues. CDR1 and CDR2 from the germline V gene are SGHDN and FVKESK. CDR3 residues: CASSHRSSYNEQFF. The CDR3 region has the DNA TGTGCCAGCAGCCACAGAAGCTCCTACAATGAGCAGTTCTTC.

This chain uses TRBV5-8 with TRBJ2-7; no reliable D call. This CDR3 is built from 15 residues. Germline V lookup: CDR1 SGHTS, CDR2 YDEGEE. Trimming cost V 3 bases and J 2 bases, with 15 bases left between them. The CDR3 DNA is TGTGCCAGCAGCTCAATATTAGGGCTAACCTACGAGCAGTACGTC. It specifies CASSSILGLTYEQYV.

Ten or more counts support this clonotype. J is TRBJ2-3 and V is TRBV5-1; 7 bases are shared with TRBD1. The trim removed 2 bases at V and 4 bases at J, leaving 7 bases unmatched. CDR1 is SGHRS, CDR2 YFSETQ, per germline. There are 15 residues in the CDR3. The CDR3 spells CASSLEQGIADTQYF. CDR3 bases: TGCGCCAGCAGCTTAGAACAGGGGATCGCAGATACGCAGTATTTT.

V gene TRBV28 combines with J gene TRBJ1-5; the D gene is possibly TRBD1 (5 bases). The CDR3 covers 15 residues. Germline-derived CDR1 and CDR2 are MDHEN and SYDVKM. Trimming cost V 3 bases and J 5 bases, with 14 bases left between them. CDR3 coding DNA: TGTGCCAGCAGTTTGTACAAGGGGCACCATCAGCCCCAGCATTTT. Protein sequence: CASSLYKGHHQPQHF.

This clonotype was seen repeatedly, ten times or more. V usage is TRBV14 and J usage is TRBJ2-7; D perhaps matches TRBD2 (5 bases). The CDR3 sequence is 12 residues long. Trimming removed 3 bases from V and 9 bases from J, with 12 bases in between. Germline V lookup: CDR1 SGHDN, CDR2 FVKESK. The CDR3 loop reads CASSHSGVTQYF. In DNA, the CDR3 is TGTGCCAGCAGCCACTCCGGGGTTACGCAGTACTTC.

This clonotype was seen a handful of times. The gene calls are TRBV28 and TRBJ1-2; no reliable D call. Trimming stripped 6 bases from V and 0 bases from J, with 14 bases between. The CDR3 runs 15 residues. Germline-derived CDR1 and CDR2 are MDHEN and SYDVKM. The CDR3 sequence: CASRPDRPPNYGYTF. For the CDR3, the DNA is TGTGCCAGCAGACCCGACCGACCTCCTAACTATGGCTACACCTTC.

The chain employs TRBV6-1 and TRBJ1-3; D is undetermined. The CDR3 is 14 residues long. The V gene lost 7 bases and the J gene lost 3 bases, with 13 bases spanning the gap. Germline V CDR1 and CDR2: MNHNS, SASEGT. CDR3 DNA sequence: TGTGCCAGCACCCACGTGGACCTTGGAAACACCATATATTTT. The encoded protein is CASTHVDLGNTIYF.

This clonotype has at least ten counts. The chain has TRBV12-3 or TRBV12-4 and TRBJ2-1; TRBD2 matches at 10 bases. There are 15 residues in the CDR3. After removal of 2 bases from V and 6 bases from J, the junction contained 4 bases not matched to a gene. As DNA, the CDR3 is TGTGCCAGCAGTTTAAGCGGGGGGGCCGGCAATGAGCAGTTCTTC. It is translated as CASSLSGGAGNEQFF.

This clonotype was seen at least ten times. The chain couples TRBV6-5 to TRBJ2-2; maybe TRBD2 (7 bases). Trimming took 2 bases from V and 5 from J, leaving 18 bases between them. CDR1 and CDR2 (germline): MNHEY, SVGAGI. This CDR3 spans 17 amino acids. This CDR3 reads CASSYDPGGGSTGELFF. The DNA of the CDR3 is TGTGCCAGCAGTTACGACCCGGGGGGCGGGAGTACCGGGGAGCTGTTTTTT.

The rearrangement uses TRBV3-1 and TRBJ2-7, with D possibly matching TRBD2 (6 bases). V was clipped by 3 bases and J by 2 bases, with 14 bases between them. Germline CDR1 reads LGHDT; CDR2 reads YNNKEL (reference sequence). This CDR3 is 15 amino acids long. For the CDR3, the DNA is TGTGCCAGCAGCCATGGCGGGACTCTTACCTACGAGCAGTACTTC. Translating it yields CASSHGGTLTYEQYF.

The V call is TRBV4-1, the J call TRBJ2-3; 8 positions agree with TRBD1. Trimming at V came to 0 bases and at J to 4 bases, leaving 6 bases not matched to a gene. CDR3 length: 16 residues. In germline, CDR1 is MGHRA, CDR2 YSYEKL. The DNA for the CDR3 is TGCGCCAGCAGCCAAGATCGGCAGGGGGCCCCAGATACGCAGTATTTT. Translated, it gives CASSQDRQGAPDTQYF.